This T cell receptor beta chain appears in the sequencing data of a study of CD8+ T cells in alopecia areata. Following RNA extraction, reverse transcription yielded cDNA that acted as the sequencing template. This table comes from immunoSEQ multiplex PCR, and its TCRdb copy is limited to in-frame clones, with some not included. The table lists 110,000 to 150,000 clones, roughly 61% of them singletons, with under 6.5% in the top ten. The TCR sequence derives from a human donor with alopecia areata. The sequencing here drew on CD4+ T cells sorted from blood, taken at week 0.

This chain's CDR3 is CASSLGRDNEKLFF. Here the CDR3 DNA reads TGTGCCAGCAGCTTAGGCAGGGATAATGAAAAACTGTTTTTT. The chain recombines TRBV7-6 with TRBJ1-4; D is perhaps TRBD1 (5 bases). Germline values: CDR1 SGHVS, CDR2 FNYEAQ. This CDR3 spans 14 amino acids. With 1 base removed from V and 4 bases from J, the gap between germline ends came to 7 bases.